This TCR beta chain was sequenced for a study of T cells in Graves' hyperthyroidism and ophthalmopathy. Regions amplified from RNA transcripts were the TCR beta CDR3 regions. The primer set for the first-round RT-PCR of the TCR CDR3 was HTBI. One entry per CDR3 protein results from TCRdb running MiXCR on the multiplex PCR reads. This sample yields roughly 840,000 distinct CDR3 sequences, of which around 38% are seen a single time; more than 7% belongs to the top ten. Source material for PBMCs was more than 7.5 ml fresh peripheral blood. From germline, CDR1 is SGHRS and CDR2 YFSETQ. The length of the CDR3 is 16 residues. On this clonotype itself: At one boundary the junction diverges from the germline segment, which might be a read error.

The rearrangement uses TRBV5-1 and TRBJ2-5; 7 nucleotides line up with TRBD2. The sequence derives from a man aged 18 to 30 with Graves' hyperthyroidism. Material for sequencing was blood. The CDR3 DNA reads as TGTGCCAGCAGCTTGCCTAAGGCCCTACCTGGGAGGGCCCAGTACTTC. Protein: CASSLPKALPGRAQYF.